Detailed here is one T cell receptor (beta chain). Its antigen remains unidentified. Produced via immunoSEQ multiplex PCR; TCRdb's table is partial and in-frame only. The sample lists about 54,000 clones; about 70% were seen once. The data derive from a study of memory CD4+ T cells and cytomegalovirus serostatus. Broader study findings: Suggested: most of the CMV-linked TCR signature lies in CD4+ memory cells. CMV serostatus prediction reached median AUC approximately 0.95, or 0.91 with US-trained model.

The sort gate was single viable CD3+CD4+CD8-CD45RO+ cells for memory CD4+ T cells. Donors' CMV status reflects serum IgG against pp150, pp28, p38, p52. Positive selection with CD4 microbeads enriched total CD4+ T cells. V was shortened by 10 bases and J by 4 bases, with 14 bases between the two germline ends. The CDR3 consists of 13 residues. Germline assignment: CDR1 SNHLY and CDR2 FYNNEI. The rearrangement links TRBV2 to TRBJ1-3; D is possibly TRBD1 (5 bases). The source of this sequence is an adult in good health and CMV-seropositive. The sequencing sample was made of memory CD4+ T cells from blood. CDR3 sequence (DNA): TGTGCCACCAGGGTGGGTACCGGAAACACCATATATTTT. Protein: CATRVGTGNTIYF.